Listed here are 29 T cell receptor beta chains from one sample, sequenced in a study of blood T cells in healthy people across ages. Together with a sample-barcoded 5' primer, a J-beta primer mix was included in a second PCR lasting about 7 to 11 cycles. TCRdb reprocessed the 5' RACE reads via MiXCR and lists one record per CDR3 protein. The sample lists over a million distinct CDR3 sequences, 45% seen once, with approximately 20% in the top ten. The material sequenced was blood. The receptors shown here come from a woman aged 55-69 years in good health.

The V call is TRBV9, the J call TRBJ2-4; a possible D gene is TRBD1 (6 bases). The J call may not be correct, given that the DNA end is closer to TRBJ2-7. From germline, CDR1 is SGDLS and CDR2 YYNGEE. The CDR3 is made up of 13 amino acids. The CDR3 nucleotides are TGTGCCAGCAGCGTTGATACAGGGAACGAGCAGTACTTC. The encoded protein is CASSVDTGNEQYF.

The rearrangement uses TRBV7-9 and TRBJ2-7; TRBD2 matches 11 bases. The V gene end was trimmed by 0 bases and the J gene end by 3 bases; junction bases not matched to a gene: 4. The CDR3 has 16 residues. Looked up from germline, CDR1 is SEHNR and CDR2 is FQNEAQ (reference sequence). Written as DNA, the CDR3 is TGTGCCAGCAGCTTAGCGAGGGGGACTAGCGGCTACGAGCAGTACTTC. It codes for CASSLARGTSGYEQYF.

Points on this clonotype: A read error may explain this, as a much larger clone is one base away. The chain links TRBV6-4 to TRBJ2-1, with TRBD2 identical over 9 bases. This CDR3 is 14 amino acids long. Germline lookup yields CDR1 MRHNA and CDR2 SNTAGT. The CDR3 sequence is CASSTKAGGNGQFF. The DNA for the CDR3 is TGTGCCAGCAGTACTAAAGCGGGAGGCAATGGGCAGTTCTTC.

V gene TRBV14 combines with J gene TRBJ2-4, with D unresolved. The length of the CDR3 is 15 residues. Looked up from germline, CDR1 is SGHDN and CDR2 is FVKESK. Between the trimmed V and J ends, which lost 7 bases and 0 bases, there was a span of 13 bases. The CDR3 is CASMKEHLAKNIQYF. DNA of the CDR3: TGTGCCAGCATGAAGGAACACCTAGCCAAAAACATTCAGTACTTC.

The chain couples TRBV6-1 to TRBJ2-2; 14 bases line up with TRBD2. The germline gives CDR1 MNHNS, CDR2 SASEGT. This CDR3 region has 18 residues. The V segment lost 7 bases and the J segment 2 bases; nucleotides outside the gene matches: 9. The CDR3 is CASTSPGLAGVNTGELFF. The DNA of the CDR3 is TGTGCCAGCACCTCCCCGGGACTAGCGGGAGTTAACACCGGGGAGCTGTTTTTT.

Worth noting for this clonotype: The junction and the germline gene differ at one end; a read error may be behind it. The gene calls are TRBV18 and TRBJ2-7; weak D call: TRBD1 (5 bases). The CDR3 loop spans 14 amino acids. In germline, CDR1 is KGHSH, CDR2 LQKENI. CDR3 residues: CVSSLSGIDYEQYF. DNA of the CDR3: TGTGTCAGCTCCCTATCAGGGATCGACTACGAGCAGTACTTC.

The V and J genes are TRBV27 and TRBJ2-5, with TRBD1 matching over 8 bases. The germline CDR1 and CDR2 sequences are MNHEY and SMNVEV (reference sequence). V lost 4 bases and J lost 3; bases outside the gene matches: 4. The CDR3 is made up of 14 amino acids. Here the CDR3 DNA reads TGTGCCAGCAGTTCGGACAGGGTTAAAGAGACCCAGTACTTC. Amino acids: CASSSDRVKETQYF.

This clonotype has a handful of counts. CDR3 region: CSASEGGSDEQFF. The CDR3, as DNA: TGCAGTGCCTCCGAGGGCGGCAGCGATGAGCAGTTCTTC. The V gene is TRBV20-1, the J gene TRBJ2-1; possible D gene TRBD2, 5 bases. The germline V and J ends were trimmed by 6 bases and 8 bases, with 17 bases remaining between them. Germline CDR1 is DFQATT and CDR2 is SNEGSKA (reference sequence). This CDR3 is built from 13 residues.

The chain has TRBV19 and TRBJ2-7; D unresolved. This CDR3 is 12 amino acids long. V lost 0 bases to trimming and J lost 4 bases, with 4 bases between them. Germline values: CDR1 LNHDA, CDR2 SQIVND (reference sequence). CDR3 coding DNA: TGTGCCAGTAGTATAGAGGGTTACGAGCAGTACTTC. This codes for CASSIEGYEQYF.

Details on this clonotype: The junction departs from germline at one end; a sequencing error may be responsible. The V gene is TRBV2, the J gene TRBJ2-1; 9 bases fit TRBD2. Germline values: CDR1 SNHLY, CDR2 FYNNEI. The CDR3 totals 16 residues. As DNA, the CDR3 is TGTGCCAGCAGCGCTTCTGTAGCGGGAGTTAAGAATGGGCAGTTCTTC. Its protein is CASSASVAGVKNGQFF.

V usage is TRBV28 and J usage is TRBJ2-7; a possible D gene is TRBD1 (5 bases). Per germline, CDR1 MDHEN and CDR2 SYDVKM. V gave up 3 bases and J gave up 3 bases, with 12 bases separating them. The CDR3 runs to 14 residues. The CDR3 reads CASSLKAQGYEQYF. Written as DNA, the CDR3 is TGTGCCAGCAGTTTGAAGGCTCAGGGCTACGAGCAGTACTTC.

Many counts were recorded for this clonotype. The V call is TRBV20-1, the J call TRBJ2-7; tentatively, D is TRBD2 (5 bases). V was cut by 2 bases and J by 3 bases, with 20 bases left in between. The CDR3 has 16 amino acids. Germline CDR1 DFQATT, CDR2 SNEGSKA (reference sequence). CDR3 region: CSARRELGPQDYEQYF. In nucleotides, the CDR3 is TGCAGTGCTAGAAGAGAACTAGGCCCCCAAGACTACGAGCAGTACTTC.

The chain uses TRBV4-2 and TRBJ2-3; D may correspond to TRBD1 or TRBD2 (5 bases each). V was trimmed by 1 base and J by 6 bases, leaving 26 bases between them. Looked up from germline, CDR1 is LGHNA and CDR2 is YNFKEQ. The CDR3 runs to 19 residues. CDR3 DNA sequence: TGTGCCAGCAGCCAAGTTTCTGCGAGGGGAGCAGGAGTCGTGGATACGCAGTATTTT. It yields the protein CASSQVSARGAGVVDTQYF.

This clonotype was counted only a few times. The chain is built from TRBV10-3 and TRBJ1-5; D is unresolved. The V end lost 3 bases, the J end lost 7 bases, and 13 bases lay between the germline ends. The CDR3 runs to 14 residues. CDR1 is ENHRY and CDR2 is SYGVKD in the germline V gene. DNA of the CDR3: TGTGCCATCAGTGATTTAGGGCCCGGGCAGCCCCAGCATTTT. Translating it yields CAISDLGPGQPQHF.

This clonotype has a handful of counts. The gene calls are TRBV11-1 and TRBJ2-2; D perhaps matches TRBD1 (6 bases). The CDR3 runs to 16 residues. In germline, CDR1 is SGHAT, CDR2 FQDESV (reference sequence). The V end lost 1 base, the J end lost 2 bases, and 11 bases lay between the germline ends. Here the CDR3 DNA reads TGTGCCAGCAGCTTAGAAACAGGGAGAAACACCGGGGAGCTGTTTTTT. It translates to CASSLETGRNTGELFF.

This rearrangement joins TRBV5-1 to TRBJ1-5; D gene ambiguous. The V end was cut by 1 base, the J end by 6 bases, with 8 bases between. The CDR3 totals 13 residues. Germline V gene sequence: CDR1 SGHRS, CDR2 YFSETQ. CDR3 nucleotide sequence: TGCGCCAGCAGCTTGAAGGGAGGTCAGCCCCAGCATTTT. Translation: CASSLKGGQPQHF.

Only a few counts were recorded for this clonotype. V is TRBV20-1 and J is TRBJ2-7, with D hard to call. Per germline, CDR1 DFQATT and CDR2 SNEGSKA (reference sequence). V was clipped by 1 base and J by 7 bases, with 14 bases between them. The CDR3 sequence is 13 residues long. The CDR3 bases are TGCAGTGCTAGAGGCCACCCGTACAATGAGCAGTACTTC. As protein: CSARGHPYNEQYF.

This clonotype appeared a single time. This chain connects TRBV12-3 or TRBV12-4 to TRBJ2-1, with D unresolved. The germline V and J ends were trimmed by 4 bases and 6 bases, with 13 bases remaining between them. The CDR3 covers 14 residues. CDR3 DNA: TGTGCCAGCAGTTCCCCGGGCGACCTCAATGAGCAGTTCTTC. Translating gives CASSSPGDLNEQFF.

V is TRBV6-5 and J is TRBJ2-7; 9 nucleotides align to TRBD2. The germline V gene encodes CDR1 MNHEY and CDR2 SVGAGI. The CDR3 sequence is 15 residues long. Trimming removed 2 bases from V and 6 bases from J; junction bases left unmatched: 8. The CDR3 region is CASSYGLAGTVEQYF. As DNA, the CDR3 is TGTGCCAGCAGTTACGGGCTAGCGGGAACGGTCGAGCAGTACTTC.

This chain joins TRBV28 and TRBJ2-5; the D is unclear. Germline V gene data show CDR1 as MDHEN and CDR2 as SYDVKM. V lost 4 bases to trimming and J lost 1 base, with 13 bases between them. The CDR3 runs 15 residues. CDR3 DNA sequence: TGTGCCAGCAGTTCCCTAGGGTCGCCCCAAGAGACCCAGTACTTC. Protein: CASSSLGSPQETQYF. The whole variable domain, filled in from reference TRBV28 and TRBJ2-5, reads DVKVTQSSRYLVKRTGEKVFLECVQDMDHENMFWYRQDPGLGLRLIYFSYDVKMKEKGDIPEGYSVSREKKERFSLILESASTNQTSMYLCASSSLGSPQETQYFGPGTRLLVL.

The table lists this clonotype with a few counts. This chain links TRBV5-5 with TRBJ1-4; no clear D gene. The germline gives CDR1 SGHKS, CDR2 YYEKEE (reference sequence). Trimming pared 0 bases from V and 8 bases from J, leaving 11 bases between. The CDR3 contains 14 residues. The CDR3 DNA reads as TGTGCCAGCAGCTTGGTCAGCATCGCAGAAAAACTGTTTTTT. This sequence encodes CASSLVSIAEKLFF.

This clonotype has just a few counts. The chain couples TRBV6-5 to TRBJ2-5; D gene ambiguous. V lost 2 bases and J 5 bases, leaving 15 bases between the germline ends. There are 15 residues in the CDR3. Germline CDR1 reads MNHEY; CDR2 reads SVGAGI. The CDR3 DNA reads as TGTGCCAGCAGTTACGGCCTGCAGCGTTGGGAGACCCAGTACTTC. It is translated as CASSYGLQRWETQYF.

The chain combines TRBV24-1 with TRBJ2-5, with no clear D. The CDR3 spans 12 residues. Trimming shortened V by 0 bases and J by 11 bases, and 9 bases separated the two germline ends. The germline V gene has CDR1 KGHDR and CDR2 SFDVKD. The CDR3 region has the DNA TGTGCCACCAGTGATTTGGGGCAGGAGCAGTACTTC. It is translated as CATSDLGQEQYF.

This clonotype was counted a few times. This sequence joins TRBV5-1 and TRBJ2-1; D uncertain. In germline, CDR1 is SGHRS, CDR2 YFSETQ. V was pared by 1 base and J by 0 bases, with 8 bases between. The CDR3 extends over 15 amino acids. CDR3: CASSLLESSYNEQFF. Written as DNA, the CDR3 is TGCGCCAGCAGCTTGTTGGAGAGCTCCTACAATGAGCAGTTCTTC.

The rearrangement uses TRBV29-1 and TRBJ2-3, with D uncertain. Trimming took 3 bases from V and 2 from J, leaving 6 bases between them. Germline V gene sequence: CDR1 SQVTM, CDR2 ANQGSEA. The CDR3 spans 12 residues. CDR3 bases: TGCAGCGTTGACACGGTCACAGATACGCAGTATTTT. Translated, it gives CSVDTVTDTQYF.

The V gene is TRBV9, the J gene TRBJ2-5; possible D gene TRBD2, 6 bases. The germline gives CDR1 SGDLS, CDR2 YYNGEE. Trimming pared 7 bases from V and 5 bases from J, leaving 15 bases between. The CDR3 has 13 residues. CDR3 DNA: TGTGCCAGCTCCTGGAGGCTAGCGGAGACCCAGTACTTC. Its protein is CASSWRLAETQYF. Using reference TRBV9 and TRBJ2-5 for the parts outside the CDR3, the full variable domain is DSGVTQTPKHLITATGQRVTLRCSPRSGDLSVYWYQQSLDQGLQFLIQYYNGEERAKGNILERFSAQQFPDLHSELNLSSLELGDSALYFCASSWRLAETQYFGPGTRLLVL.

This clonotype has only a few counts. This rearrangement joins TRBV7-9 to TRBJ2-7, with 8 bases lining up with TRBD2. The CDR3 totals 14 residues. Germline V gene lookup returns CDR1 SEHNR and CDR2 FQNEAQ (reference sequence). The J segment lost 2 bases and the V segment lost 4 bases, leaving 4 bases of the junction unmatched. The CDR3 nucleotides read TGTGCCAGCAGCTCCAGGCGGGAGGCCTACGAGCAGTACTTC. Translated, it gives CASSSRREAYEQYF.

The gene calls are TRBV20-1 and TRBJ1-1; TRBD1 matches at 9 bases. From germline, CDR1 is DFQATT and CDR2 SNEGSKA (reference sequence). Losses at the gene ends were 0 bases for V and 0 bases for J; bases not matched to a gene: 11. This CDR3 is 18 amino acids long. The CDR3, as DNA: TGCAGTGCTAGAGATATGAAACAGGGGGCTACAATGAACACTGAAGCTTTCTTT. Translated, it gives CSARDMKQGATMNTEAFF.

Points on this clonotype: This may be a read error, as it is one base from a much larger clone. The chain employs TRBV6-2 or TRBV6-3 and TRBJ2-1; D ambiguous. In germline, CDR1 is MNHEY, CDR2 SVGEGT. This CDR3 has 13 amino acids. The CDR3 loop is CASSSSSYKEQFF. For the CDR3, the DNA is TGTGCCAGCAGTTCGAGCTCCTACAAGGAGCAGTTCTTC.